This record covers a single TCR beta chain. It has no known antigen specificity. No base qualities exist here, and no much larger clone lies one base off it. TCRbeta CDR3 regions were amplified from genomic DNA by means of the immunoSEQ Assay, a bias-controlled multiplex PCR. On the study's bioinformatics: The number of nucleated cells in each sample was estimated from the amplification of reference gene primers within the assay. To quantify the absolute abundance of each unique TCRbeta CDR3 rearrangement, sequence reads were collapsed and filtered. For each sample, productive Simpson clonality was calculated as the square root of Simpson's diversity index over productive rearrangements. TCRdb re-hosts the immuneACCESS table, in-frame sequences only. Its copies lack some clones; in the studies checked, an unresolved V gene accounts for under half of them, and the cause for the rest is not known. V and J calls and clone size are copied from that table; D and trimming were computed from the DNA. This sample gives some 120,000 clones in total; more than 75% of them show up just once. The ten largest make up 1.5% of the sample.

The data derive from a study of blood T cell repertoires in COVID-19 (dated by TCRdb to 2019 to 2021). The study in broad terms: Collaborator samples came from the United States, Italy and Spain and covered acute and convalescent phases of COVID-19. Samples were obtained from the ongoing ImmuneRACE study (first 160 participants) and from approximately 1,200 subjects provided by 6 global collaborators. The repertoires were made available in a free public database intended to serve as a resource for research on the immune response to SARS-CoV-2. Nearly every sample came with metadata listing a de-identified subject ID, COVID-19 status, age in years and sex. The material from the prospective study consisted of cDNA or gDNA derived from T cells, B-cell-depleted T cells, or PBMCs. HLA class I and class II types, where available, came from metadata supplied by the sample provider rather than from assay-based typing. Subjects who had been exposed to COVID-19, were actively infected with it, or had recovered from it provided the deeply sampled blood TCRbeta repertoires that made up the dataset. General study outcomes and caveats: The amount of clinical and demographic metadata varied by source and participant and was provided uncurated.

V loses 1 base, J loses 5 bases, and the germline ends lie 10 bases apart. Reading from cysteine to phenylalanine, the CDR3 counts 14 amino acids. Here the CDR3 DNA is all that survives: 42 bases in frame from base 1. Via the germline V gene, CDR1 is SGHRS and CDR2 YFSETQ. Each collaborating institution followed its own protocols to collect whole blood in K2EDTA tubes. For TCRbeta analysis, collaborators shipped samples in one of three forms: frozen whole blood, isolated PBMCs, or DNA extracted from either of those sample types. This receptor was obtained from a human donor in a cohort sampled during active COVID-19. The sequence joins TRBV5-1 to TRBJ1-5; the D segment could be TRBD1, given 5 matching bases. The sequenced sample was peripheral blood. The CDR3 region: CASSLSGGDQPQHF. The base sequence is TGCGCCAGCAGCTTGTCGGGGGGGGATCAGCCCCAGCATTTT.